Sequencing of this T cell receptor (beta chain) was carried out in a study of response to subunit inactivated influenza vaccine. V lost 5 bases to trimming and J lost 2 bases; unmatched junction nucleotides: 8. The CDR3 consists of 14 residues. Germline CDR1 is DFQATT and CDR2 is SNEGSKA (reference sequence). Study observations and caveats: Each seasonal flu vaccination may recruit only limited new T cells, authors suggested.

TCRdb passed the RT-PCR reads through MiXCR, listing each CDR3 protein once. This sample yields 490,000 or so distinct CDR3 sequences, of which about 7.6% are seen a single time; over 10% belongs to the top ten. This clonotype was found many times. Its antigen is unidentified. The source is a man aged 50-75 years who received an inactivated influenza vaccine. This specimen consisted of PBMCs from blood, obtained less than 30 months after vaccination. V and J are TRBV20-1 and TRBJ1-2; 7 bases map to TRBD1. The CDR3 spells CSAPDREGNYGYTF. The DNA for the CDR3 is TGCAGTGCTCCTGACAGGGAAGGAAACTATGGCTACACCTTC.